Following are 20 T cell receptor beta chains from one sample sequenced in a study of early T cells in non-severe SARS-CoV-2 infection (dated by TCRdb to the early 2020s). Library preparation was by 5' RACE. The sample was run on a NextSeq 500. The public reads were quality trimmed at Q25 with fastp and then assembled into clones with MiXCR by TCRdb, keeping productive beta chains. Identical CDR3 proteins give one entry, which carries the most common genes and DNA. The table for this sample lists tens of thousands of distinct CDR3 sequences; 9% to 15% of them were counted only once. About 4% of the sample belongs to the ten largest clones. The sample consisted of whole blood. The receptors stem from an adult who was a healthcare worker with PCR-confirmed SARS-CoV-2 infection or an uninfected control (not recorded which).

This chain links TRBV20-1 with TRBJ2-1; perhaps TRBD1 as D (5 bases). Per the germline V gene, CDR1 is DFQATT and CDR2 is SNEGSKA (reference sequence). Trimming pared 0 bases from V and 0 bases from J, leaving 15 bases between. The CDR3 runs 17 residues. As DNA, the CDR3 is TGCAGTGCTAGAGATCTAGAGACAGTTAGCTCCTACAATGAGCAGTTCTTC. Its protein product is CSARDLETVSSYNEQFF.

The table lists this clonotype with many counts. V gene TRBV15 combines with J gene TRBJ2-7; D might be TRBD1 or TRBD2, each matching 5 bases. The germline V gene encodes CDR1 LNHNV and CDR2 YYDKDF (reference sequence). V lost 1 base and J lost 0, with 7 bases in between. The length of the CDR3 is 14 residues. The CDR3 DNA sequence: TGTGCCACCAGCAGAGGGGGGAGCTCCTACGAGCAGTACTTC. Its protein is CATSRGGSSYEQYF.

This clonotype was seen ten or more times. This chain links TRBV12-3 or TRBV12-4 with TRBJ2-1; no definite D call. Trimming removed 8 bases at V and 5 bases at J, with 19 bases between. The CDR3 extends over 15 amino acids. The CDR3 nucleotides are TGTGCCAGCTCTCCCGTGGTGGGTCCCGACAATGAGCAGTTCTTC. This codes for CASSPVVGPDNEQFF.

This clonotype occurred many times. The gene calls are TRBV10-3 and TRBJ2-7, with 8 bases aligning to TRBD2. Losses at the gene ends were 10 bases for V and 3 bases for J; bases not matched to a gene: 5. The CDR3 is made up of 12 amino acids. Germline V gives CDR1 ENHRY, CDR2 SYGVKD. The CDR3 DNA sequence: TGTGCCAACGCCGCGGGAGGCTACGAGCAGTACTTC. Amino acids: CANAAGGYEQYF.

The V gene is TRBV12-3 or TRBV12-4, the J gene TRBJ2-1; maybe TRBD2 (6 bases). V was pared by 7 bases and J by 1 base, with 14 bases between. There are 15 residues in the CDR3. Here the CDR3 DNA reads TGTGCCAGCACGACGGGGACTTTTTCCTACAATGAGCAGTTCTTC. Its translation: CASTTGTFSYNEQFF.

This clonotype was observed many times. As DNA, the CDR3 is TGTGCCAGCAGTCTGGTGGGGGGCGACTATGGCTACACCTTC. It specifies CASSLVGGDYGYTF. The chain uses TRBV6-1 and TRBJ1-2; TRBD1 is a possible D gene (6 bases). The CDR3 sequence is 14 residues long. The V end lost 5 bases, the J end lost 3 bases, and 13 bases lay between the germline ends. Germline CDR1 MNHNS, CDR2 SASEGT.

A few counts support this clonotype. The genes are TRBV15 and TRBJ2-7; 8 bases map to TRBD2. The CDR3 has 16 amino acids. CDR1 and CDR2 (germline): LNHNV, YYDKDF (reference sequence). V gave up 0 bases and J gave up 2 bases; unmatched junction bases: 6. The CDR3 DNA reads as TGTGCCACCAGCAGAGATAAGAGCGGGAGAGCCTACGAGCAGTACTTC. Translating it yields CATSRDKSGRAYEQYF.

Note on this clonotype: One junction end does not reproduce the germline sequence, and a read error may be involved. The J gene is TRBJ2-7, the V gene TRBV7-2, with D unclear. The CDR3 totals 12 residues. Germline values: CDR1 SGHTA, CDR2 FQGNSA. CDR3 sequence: CASSSSLYAQNF. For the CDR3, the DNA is TGTGCCAGCAGCTCGAGCCTGTACGCGCAGAACTTC.

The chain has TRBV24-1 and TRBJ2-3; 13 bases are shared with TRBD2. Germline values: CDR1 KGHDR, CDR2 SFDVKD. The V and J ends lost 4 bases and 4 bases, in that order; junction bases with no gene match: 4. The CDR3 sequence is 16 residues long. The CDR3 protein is CATSEWTSGSSDTQYF. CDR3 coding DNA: TGTGCCACCAGTGAGTGGACTAGCGGGAGTTCAGATACGCAGTATTTT.

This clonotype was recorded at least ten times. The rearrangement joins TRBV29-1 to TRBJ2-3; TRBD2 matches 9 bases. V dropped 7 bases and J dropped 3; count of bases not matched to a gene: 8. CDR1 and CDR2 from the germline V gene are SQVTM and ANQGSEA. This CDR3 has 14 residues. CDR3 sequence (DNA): TGCAGCGCCTCCCGACTAGCGGCAACAGATACGCAGTATTTT. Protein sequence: CSASRLAATDTQYF.

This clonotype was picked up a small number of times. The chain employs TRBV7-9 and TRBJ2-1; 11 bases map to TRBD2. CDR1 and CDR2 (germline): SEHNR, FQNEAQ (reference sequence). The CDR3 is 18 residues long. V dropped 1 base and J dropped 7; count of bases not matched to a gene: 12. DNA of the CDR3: TGTGCCAGCAGCTTAGACCCTAGCGGGAGGAACAGGAGGAATGAGCAGTTCTTC. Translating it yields CASSLDPSGRNRRNEQFF.

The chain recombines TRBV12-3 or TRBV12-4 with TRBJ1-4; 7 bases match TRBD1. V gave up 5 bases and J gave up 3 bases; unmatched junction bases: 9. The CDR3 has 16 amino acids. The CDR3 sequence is CASSRQGDAPNEKLFF. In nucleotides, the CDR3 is TGTGCCAGCAGTCGACAGGGCGATGCGCCTAATGAAAAACTGTTTTTT.

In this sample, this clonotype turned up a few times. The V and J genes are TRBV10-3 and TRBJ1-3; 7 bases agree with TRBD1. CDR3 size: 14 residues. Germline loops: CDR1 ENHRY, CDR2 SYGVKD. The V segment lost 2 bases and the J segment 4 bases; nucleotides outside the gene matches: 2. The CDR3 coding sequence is TGTGCCATCAGTGAGACAGGGGAAGGAAACACCATATATTTT. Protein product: CAISETGEGNTIYF.

This CDR3 reads CASSADRALGNTIYF. The DNA for the CDR3 is TGTGCCAGCAGCGCCGACAGGGCGCTGGGAAACACCATATATTTT. The genes are TRBV13 and TRBJ1-3; 7 nucleotides agree with TRBD1. Germline V lookup: CDR1 PRHDT, CDR2 FYEKMQ (reference sequence). The CDR3 is 15 residues long. The ends lost 5 bases at V and 4 bases at J; junction bases unmatched: 8.

The CDR3 here is CASSQSNQGAYTEAFF. The CDR3 bases are TGTGCCAGCAGCCAATCTAACCAGGGGGCGTACACTGAAGCTTTCTTT. The chain carries TRBV3-1 and TRBJ1-1; 8 positions match TRBD1. The germline CDR1 and CDR2 sequences are LGHDT and YNNKEL (reference sequence). The CDR3 consists of 16 residues. The V segment lost 2 bases and the J segment 3 bases; nucleotides outside the gene matches: 8. The full variable domain, rest sourced from reference TRBV3-1 and TRBJ1-1, is DTAVSQTPKYLVTQMGNDKSIKCEQNLGHDTMYWYKQDSKKFLKIMFSYNNKELIINETVPNRFSPKSPDKAHLNLHINSLELGDSAVYFCASSQSNQGAYTEAFFGQGTRLTVV.

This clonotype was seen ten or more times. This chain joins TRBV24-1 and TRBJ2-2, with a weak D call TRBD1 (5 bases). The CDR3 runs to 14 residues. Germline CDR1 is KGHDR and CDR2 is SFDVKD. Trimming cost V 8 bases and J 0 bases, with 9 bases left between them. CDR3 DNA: TGTGCCACCACTGGGGCCGCGAACACCGGGGAGCTGTTTTTT. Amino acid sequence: CATTGAANTGELFF.

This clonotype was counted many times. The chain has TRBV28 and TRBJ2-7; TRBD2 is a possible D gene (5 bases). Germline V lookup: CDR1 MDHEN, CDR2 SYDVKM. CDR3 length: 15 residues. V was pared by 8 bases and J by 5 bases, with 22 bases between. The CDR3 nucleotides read TGTGCCAGCTCAGCAATGCTAGCTGCCGTAGACGAGCAGTACTTC. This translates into CASSAMLAAVDEQYF. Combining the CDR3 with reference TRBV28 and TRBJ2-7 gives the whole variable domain DVKVTQSSRYLVKRTGEKVFLECVQDMDHENMFWYRQDPGLGLRLIYFSYDVKMKEKGDIPEGYSVSREKKERFSLILESASTNQTSMYLCASSAMLAAVDEQYFGPGTRLTVT.

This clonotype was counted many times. The CDR3 loop reads CASSPRGGPFYNEQFF. For the CDR3, the DNA is TGTGCCAGCAGTCCCCGCGGTGGGCCCTTCTACAATGAGCAGTTCTTC. This sequence joins TRBV28 and TRBJ2-1, with D hard to call. V was cut by 5 bases and J by 3 bases, with 17 bases left in between. The CDR3 spans 16 residues. Looked up from germline, CDR1 is MDHEN and CDR2 is SYDVKM.

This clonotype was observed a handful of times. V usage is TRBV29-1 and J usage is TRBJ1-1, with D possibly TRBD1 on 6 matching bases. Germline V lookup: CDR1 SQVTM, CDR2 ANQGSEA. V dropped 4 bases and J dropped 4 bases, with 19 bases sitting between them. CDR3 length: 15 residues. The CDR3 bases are TGCAGCGTTGGGTCCACCGGGACACGGTTCACTGAAGCTTTCTTT. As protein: CSVGSTGTRFTEAFF.

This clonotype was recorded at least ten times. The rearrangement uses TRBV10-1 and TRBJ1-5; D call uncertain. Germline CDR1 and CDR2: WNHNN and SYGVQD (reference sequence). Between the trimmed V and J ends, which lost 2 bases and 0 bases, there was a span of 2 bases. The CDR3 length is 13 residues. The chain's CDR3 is CASSETSNQPQHF. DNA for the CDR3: TGCGCCAGCAGTGAGACTAGCAATCAGCCCCAGCATTTT.